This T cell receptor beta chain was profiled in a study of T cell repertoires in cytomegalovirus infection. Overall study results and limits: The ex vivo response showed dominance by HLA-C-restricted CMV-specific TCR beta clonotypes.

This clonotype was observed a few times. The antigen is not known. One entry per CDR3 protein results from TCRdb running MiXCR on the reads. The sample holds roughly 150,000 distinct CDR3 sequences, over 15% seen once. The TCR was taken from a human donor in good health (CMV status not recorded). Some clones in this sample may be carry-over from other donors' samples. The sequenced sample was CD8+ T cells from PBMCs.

The CDR3 bases are TGTGCCAGTAGTATAACATTAGGGCCAGGCTACGAGCAGTACTTC. This translates into CASSITLGPGYEQYF. The chain has TRBV19 and TRBJ2-7; no firm D call. The CDR3 consists of 15 residues. V was pared by 2 bases and J by 3 bases, with 14 bases between. Germline CDR1 and CDR2: LNHDA and SQIVND (reference sequence). Full variable domain (remainder filled in from reference TRBV19 and TRBJ2-7): DGGITQSPKYLFRKEGQNVTLSCEQNLNHDAMYWYRQDPGQGLRLIYYSQIVNDFQKGDIAEGYSVSREKKESFPLTVTSAQKNPTAFYLCASSITLGPGYEQYFGPGTRLTVT.